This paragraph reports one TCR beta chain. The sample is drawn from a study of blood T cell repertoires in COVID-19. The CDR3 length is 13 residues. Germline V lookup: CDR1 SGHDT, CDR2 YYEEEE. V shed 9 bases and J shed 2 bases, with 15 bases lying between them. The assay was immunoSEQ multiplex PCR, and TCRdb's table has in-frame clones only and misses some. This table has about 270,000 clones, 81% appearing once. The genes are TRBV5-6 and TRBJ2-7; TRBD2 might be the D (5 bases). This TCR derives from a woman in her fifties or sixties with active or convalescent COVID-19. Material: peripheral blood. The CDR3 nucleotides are TGTGCCACGGGTTTCACGGGGACCTACGAGCAGTACTTC. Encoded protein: CATGFTGTYEQYF.